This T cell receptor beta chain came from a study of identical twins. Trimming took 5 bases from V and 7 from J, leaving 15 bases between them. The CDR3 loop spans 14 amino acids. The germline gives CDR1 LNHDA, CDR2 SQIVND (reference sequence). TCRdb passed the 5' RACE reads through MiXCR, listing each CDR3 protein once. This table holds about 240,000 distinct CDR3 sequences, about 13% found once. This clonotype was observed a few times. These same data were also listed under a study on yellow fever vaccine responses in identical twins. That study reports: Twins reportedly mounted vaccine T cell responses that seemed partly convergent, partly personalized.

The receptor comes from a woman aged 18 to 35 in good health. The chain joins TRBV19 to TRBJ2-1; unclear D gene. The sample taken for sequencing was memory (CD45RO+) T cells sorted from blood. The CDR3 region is CASSFGYKENEQFF. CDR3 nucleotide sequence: TGTGCCAGTAGTTTCGGATATAAGGAAAATGAGCAGTTCTTC. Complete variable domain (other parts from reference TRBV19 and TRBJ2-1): DGGITQSPKYLFRKEGQNVTLSCEQNLNHDAMYWYRQDPGQGLRLIYYSQIVNDFQKGDIAEGYSVSREKKESFPLTVTSAQKNPTAFYLCASSFGYKENEQFFGPGTRLTVL.